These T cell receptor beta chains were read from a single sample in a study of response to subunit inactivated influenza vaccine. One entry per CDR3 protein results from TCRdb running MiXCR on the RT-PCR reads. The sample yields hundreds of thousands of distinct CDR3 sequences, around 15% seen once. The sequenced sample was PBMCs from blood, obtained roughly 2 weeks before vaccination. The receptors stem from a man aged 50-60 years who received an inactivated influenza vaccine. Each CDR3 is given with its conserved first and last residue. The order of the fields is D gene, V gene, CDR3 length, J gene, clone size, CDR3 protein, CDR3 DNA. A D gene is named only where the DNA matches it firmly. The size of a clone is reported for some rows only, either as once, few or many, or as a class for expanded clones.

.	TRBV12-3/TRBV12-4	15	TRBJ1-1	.	CASSLDGAGGTEAFF	TGTGCCAGCAGTTTAGATGGTGCGGGAGGCACTGAAGCTTTCTTT
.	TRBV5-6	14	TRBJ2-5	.	CASSLADYQETQYF	TGTGCCAGCAGCTTGGCGGACTACCAAGAGACCCAGTACTTC
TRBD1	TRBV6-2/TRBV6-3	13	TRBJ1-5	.	CASVGTGNQPQHF	TGTGCCAGCGTGGGGACAGGTAATCAGCCCCAGCATTTT
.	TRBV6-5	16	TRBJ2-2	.	CASSYSRQGGTGELFF	TGTGCCAGCAGTTACTCGAGGCAGGGCGGTACCGGGGAGCTGTTTTTT
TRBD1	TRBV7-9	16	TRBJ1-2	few	CASSLGGTGGLDGYTF	TGTGCCAGCAGCTTAGGAGGGACAGGGGGCCTTGATGGCTACACCTTC
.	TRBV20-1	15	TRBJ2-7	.	CSARDLVGDFYEQYF	TGCAGTGCTAGAGATCTGGTCGGGGACTTCTACGAGCAGTACTTC
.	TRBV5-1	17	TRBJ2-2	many	CASSLGAMATSPGELFF	TGCGCCAGCAGCTTGGGGGCCATGGCGACGAGCCCCGGGGAGCTGTTTTTT
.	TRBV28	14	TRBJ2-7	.	CASSPLAVPYEQYF	TGTGCCAGCTCACCTTTAGCGGTGCCCTACGAGCAGTACTTC
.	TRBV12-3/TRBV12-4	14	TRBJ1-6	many	CASSFTTGRSPLHF	TGTGCCAGCAGTTTTACCACAGGGCGATCACCCCTCCACTTT
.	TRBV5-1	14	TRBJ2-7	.	CASSLDGNSYEQYF	TGCGCCAGCAGCTTGGATGGGAATTCCTACGAGCAGTACTTC
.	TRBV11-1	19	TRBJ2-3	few	CASSLLRTGRGRSTDTQYF	TGTGCCAGCAGCCTCCTTAGGACAGGGAGGGGGAGAAGCACAGATACGCAGTATTTT
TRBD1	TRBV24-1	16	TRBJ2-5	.	CATSETTGAGQETQYF	TGTGCCACCAGTGAGACCACAGGGGCCGGGCAAGAGACCCAGTACTTC
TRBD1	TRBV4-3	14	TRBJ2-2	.	CASGDRMNTGELFF	TGCGCCAGCGGGGACAGGATGAACACCGGGGAGCTGTTTTTT
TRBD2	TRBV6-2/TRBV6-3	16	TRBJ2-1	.	CASSFERERSYNEQFF	TGTGCCAGCAGTTTTGAGCGGGAGCGTTCCTACAATGAGCAGTTCTTC
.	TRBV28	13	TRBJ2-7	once	CASSFLLTNEQYF	TGTGCCAGCAGTTTCCTACTAACCAACGAGCAGTACTTC
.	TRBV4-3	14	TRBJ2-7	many	CASSQGAAGYEQYF	TGCGCCAGCAGCCAGGGGGCTGCAGGGTACGAGCAGTACTTC
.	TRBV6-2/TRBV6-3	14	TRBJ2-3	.	CASKPGLGSDTQYF	TGTGCCAGCAAGCCGGGACTCGGCTCGGATACGCAGTATTTT
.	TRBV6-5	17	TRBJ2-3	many	CASSSWPPTASTDTQYF	TGTGCCAGCAGTTCCTGGCCCCCCACAGCTAGCACAGATACGCAGTATTTT
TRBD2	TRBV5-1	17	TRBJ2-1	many	CASSTTSGGAGYNEQFF	TGCGCCAGCAGCACTACTAGCGGGGGGGCCGGTTACAATGAGCAGTTCTTC
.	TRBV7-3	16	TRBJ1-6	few	CASSLRGDSYNSPLHF	TGTGCCAGCAGCTTAAGGGGGGACTCCTATAATTCACCCCTCCACTTT
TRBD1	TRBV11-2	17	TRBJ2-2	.	CASSINPRGRFTGELFF	TGTGCCAGCAGCATAAACCCCAGGGGGCGCTTCACCGGGGAGCTGTTTTTT
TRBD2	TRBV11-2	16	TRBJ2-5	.	CASRSQTSGSLETQYF	TGTGCCAGCAGATCTCAGACTAGCGGGAGTCTAGAGACCCAGTACTTC
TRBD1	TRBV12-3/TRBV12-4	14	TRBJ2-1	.	CASSLDRGQETQFF	TGTGCCAGCAGTTTAGACAGGGGGCAAGAGACCCAGTTCTTC
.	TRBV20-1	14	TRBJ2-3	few	CSADRDASTDTQYF	TGCAGTGCTGACCGGGACGCTAGCACAGATACGCAGTATTTT
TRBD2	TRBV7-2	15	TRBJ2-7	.	CASSVVSGRANEQYF	TGTGCCAGCAGCGTAGTAAGCGGGAGGGCCAACGAGCAGTACTTC
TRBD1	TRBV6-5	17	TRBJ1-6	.	CASSYSPQGARNSPLHF	TGTGCCAGCAGTTATTCACCCCAGGGGGCGCGGAATTCACCCCTCCACTTT
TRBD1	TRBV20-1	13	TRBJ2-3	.	CSAGGQVTDTQYF	TGCAGTGCGGGGGGACAGGTAACAGATACGCAGTATTTT
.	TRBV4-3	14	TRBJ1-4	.	CASSQGLSNEKLFF	TGCGCCAGCAGCCAAGGGCTTAGCAATGAAAAACTGTTTTTT
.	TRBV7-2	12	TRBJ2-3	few	CASSFKSDTQYF	TGTGCCAGCAGCTTTAAGTCGGATACGCAGTATTTT
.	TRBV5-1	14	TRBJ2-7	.	CASSPLGPGDEQYF	TGCGCCAGCAGCCCCCTAGGACCTGGGGACGAGCAGTACTTC
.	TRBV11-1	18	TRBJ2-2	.	CASSPFTERARGTGELFF	TGTGCCAGCAGCCCCTTTACCGAGAGGGCCCGGGGCACCGGGGAGCTGTTTTTT
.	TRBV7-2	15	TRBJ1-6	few	CASSLGGVNNSPLHF	TGTGCCAGCAGCTTAGGAGGGGTAAATAATTCACCCCTCCACTTT
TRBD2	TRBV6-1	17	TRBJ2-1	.	CASSLLAGGPNYNEQFF	TGTGCCAGCAGCCTACTAGCGGGAGGGCCTAATTACAATGAGCAGTTCTTC
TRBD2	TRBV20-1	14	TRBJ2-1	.	CSASIGLADNEQFF	TGCAGTGCTAGCATCGGACTAGCGGACAATGAGCAGTTCTTC
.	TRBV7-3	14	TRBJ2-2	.	CASSLSLAPGELFF	TGTGCCAGCAGCTTGAGTCTAGCCCCCGGGGAGCTGTTTTTT
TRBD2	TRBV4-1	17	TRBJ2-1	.	CASSQDSGLAGGYEQFF	TGCGCCAGCAGCCAAGACAGCGGGCTAGCGGGGGGGTATGAGCAGTTCTTC
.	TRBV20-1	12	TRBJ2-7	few	CSSLDRSYEQYF	TGCAGTTCTCTCGATCGATCCTACGAGCAGTACTTC
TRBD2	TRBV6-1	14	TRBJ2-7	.	CASSGAGGRGEQYF	TGTGCCAGCAGTGGGGCGGGGGGGCGCGGCGAGCAGTACTTC
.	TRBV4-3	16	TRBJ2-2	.	CASSQSQALNTGELFF	TGCGCCAGCAGCCAAAGCCAGGCCTTGAACACCGGGGAGCTGTTTTTT
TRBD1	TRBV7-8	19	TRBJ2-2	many	CASSYIPGQGASNTGELFF	TGTGCCAGCAGCTATATCCCGGGACAGGGGGCTTCGAACACCGGGGAGCTGTTTTTT
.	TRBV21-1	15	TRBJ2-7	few	CASSPVGDPGDEQYF	TGTGCCAGCAGCCCCGTTGGGGACCCCGGGGACGAGCAGTACTTC
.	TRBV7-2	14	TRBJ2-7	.	CASSLTTSSGEQYF	TGTGCCAGCAGCTTAACCACATCCTCCGGGGAGCAGTACTTC
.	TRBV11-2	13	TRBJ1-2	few	CASSLTLNYGYTF	TGTGCCAGCAGTCTCACACTCAACTATGGCTACACCTTC
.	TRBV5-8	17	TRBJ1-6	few	CASSLGRLSSYNSPLHF	TGTGCCAGCAGCTTGGGCAGACTAAGCTCCTATAATTCACCCCTCCACTTT
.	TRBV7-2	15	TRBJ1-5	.	CASSPLAGAHQPQHF	TGTGCCAGCAGCCCCCTCGCGGGTGCACATCAGCCCCAGCATTTT
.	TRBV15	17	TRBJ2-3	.	CATSRDSPLESTDTQYF	TGTGCCACCAGCAGAGATTCCCCGCTAGAAAGCACAGATACGCAGTATTTT
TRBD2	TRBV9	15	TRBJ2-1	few	CASSVSLAGGGEQFF	TGTGCCAGCAGCGTTAGTCTAGCGGGAGGAGGAGAGCAGTTCTTC
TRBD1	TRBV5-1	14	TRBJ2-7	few	CASSWDRGSWEQYF	TGCGCCAGCAGCTGGGACAGGGGTTCGTGGGAGCAGTACTTC
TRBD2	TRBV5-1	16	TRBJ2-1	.	CASSLVAGGPSNEQFF	TGCGCCAGCAGCTTGGTGGCGGGGGGGCCCTCCAATGAGCAGTTCTTC
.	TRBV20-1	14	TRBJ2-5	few	CSAREVSKYETQYF	TGCAGTGCTAGAGAGGTTTCGAAGTACGAGACCCAGTACTTC
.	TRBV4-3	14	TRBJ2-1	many	CASSQEGISNEQFF	TGCGCCAGCAGCCAAGAAGGAATCTCCAATGAGCAGTTCTTC
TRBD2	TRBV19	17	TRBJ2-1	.	CASSDRTSGRKGDEQFF	TGTGCCAGTAGTGACCGGACTAGCGGGAGGAAAGGGGATGAGCAGTTCTTC
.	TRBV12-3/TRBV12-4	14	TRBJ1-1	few	CASSLITEGTEAFF	TGTGCCAGCAGTTTAATCACAGAGGGCACTGAAGCTTTCTTT
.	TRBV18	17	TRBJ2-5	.	CASSTDLRGREGRTQYF	TGTGCCAGCTCCACAGATTTGCGAGGCCGAGAGGGTCGGACCCAGTACTTC